This TCR beta chain was found in a study of Ad26.COV2.S vaccination and SARS-CoV-2 variants. This table comes from immunoSEQ multiplex PCR, and its TCRdb copy is limited to in-frame clones, with some not included. The sample gives about 410,000 clones, 92% of which show up once; around 1.7% is in the top ten. The J segment lost 7 bases and the V segment lost 10 bases, leaving 13 bases of the junction unmatched. Germline assignment: CDR1 LNHDA and CDR2 SQIVND (reference sequence). The CDR3 spans 16 residues. Documented treatment: some 19 received Ad26.COV2.S at low or high dose, single or two shots; roughly 5 received placebo; per-sample allocation not given. After the first vaccine or placebo injection, samples were drawn on day 63.

The sample here was peripheral blood, taken in a trial of Ad26.COV2.S vaccine versus placebo. This TCR came from a person aged 18-65 years who received the Ad26.COV2.S COVID-19 vaccine or a placebo. The rearrangement uses TRBV19 and TRBJ2-2, with TRBD2 identical over 12 bases. The CDR3 DNA is TGTGCCACTAAGGGACTAGCGGGCCCCGGGGGCGGGGAGCTGTTTTTT. Its translation is CATKGLAGPGGGELFF.